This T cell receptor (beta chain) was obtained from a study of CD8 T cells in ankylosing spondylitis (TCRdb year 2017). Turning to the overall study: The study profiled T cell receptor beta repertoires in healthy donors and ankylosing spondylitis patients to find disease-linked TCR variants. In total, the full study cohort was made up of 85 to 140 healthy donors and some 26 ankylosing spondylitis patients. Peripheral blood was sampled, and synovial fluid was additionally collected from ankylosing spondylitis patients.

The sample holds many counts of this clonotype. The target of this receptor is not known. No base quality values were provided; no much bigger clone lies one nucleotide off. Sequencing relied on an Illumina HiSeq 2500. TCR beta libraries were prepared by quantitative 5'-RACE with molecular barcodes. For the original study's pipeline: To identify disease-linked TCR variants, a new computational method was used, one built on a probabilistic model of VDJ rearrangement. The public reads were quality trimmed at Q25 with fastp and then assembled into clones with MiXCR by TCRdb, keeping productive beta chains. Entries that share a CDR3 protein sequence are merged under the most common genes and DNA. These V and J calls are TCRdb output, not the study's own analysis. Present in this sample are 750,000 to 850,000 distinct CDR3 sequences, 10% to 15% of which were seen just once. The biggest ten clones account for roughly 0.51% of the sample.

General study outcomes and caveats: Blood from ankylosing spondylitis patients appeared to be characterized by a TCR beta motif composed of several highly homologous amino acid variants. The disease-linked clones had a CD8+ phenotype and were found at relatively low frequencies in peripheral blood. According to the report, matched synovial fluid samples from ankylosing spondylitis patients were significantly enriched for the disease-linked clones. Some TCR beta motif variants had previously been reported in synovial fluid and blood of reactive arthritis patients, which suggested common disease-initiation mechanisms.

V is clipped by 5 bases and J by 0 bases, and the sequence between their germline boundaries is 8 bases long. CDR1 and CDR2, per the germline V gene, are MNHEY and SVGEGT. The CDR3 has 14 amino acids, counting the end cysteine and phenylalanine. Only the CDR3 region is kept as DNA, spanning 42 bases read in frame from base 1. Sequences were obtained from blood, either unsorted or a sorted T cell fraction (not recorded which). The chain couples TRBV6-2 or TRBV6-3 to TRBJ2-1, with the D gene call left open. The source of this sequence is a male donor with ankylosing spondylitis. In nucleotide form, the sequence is TGTGCCAGCAGTCTTATCAGCTCCTACAATGAGCAGTTCTTC. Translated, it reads CASSLISSYNEQFF.